This TCR beta chain was found in a study of human T cells and chemical hapten exposure. Whole-study results and caveats: Expanded TCRs made up significantly more big CDR3 similarity clusters than controls did.

The sample holds many counts of this clonotype. Its matching antigen is unknown. TCRdb analysed the RACE reads with MiXCR anew, one entry per CDR3 protein. The table has tens of thousands of distinct CDR3 sequences, roughly a tenth seen once; the top ten hold 5.5% to 7%. This sample's time point: patch test 2, 6 weeks after DPC sensitization. Treatment denoted: therapeutic diphenylcyclopropenone sensitization with weekly scalp DPC. Between the trimmed V and J ends, which lost 3 bases and 5 bases, there was a span of 13 bases. The CDR3 sequence is 14 residues long. V usage is TRBV12-3 or TRBV12-4 and J usage is TRBJ2-5; D gene unclear. The sequence came from a man younger than 45 with alopecia areata. Some clones in this sample may be carry-over from other donors' samples. The material sequenced was whole blood, taken in connection with sensitization to the hapten diphenylcyclopropenone (DPC). Here the CDR3 DNA reads TGTGCCAGCAGTTTGCCAGAGAGTCAGGAGACCCAGTACTTC. Its protein is CASSLPESQETQYF.